This T cell receptor beta chain is from a study of control samples from healthy donors and cancer patients. CDR3 length equals 15 residues. Germline-derived CDR1 and CDR2 are MNHEY and SMNVEV (reference sequence). With respect to this clone: The junction departs from germline at one end; a sequencing error may be responsible. This sample includes further DNA sequences coding for the same CDR3.

Using immunoSEQ multiplex PCR, the repertoire was profiled, and TCRdb retains in-frame clones only, with some absent. The table shows some 150,000 clones, with less than 95% occurring only once. The TCR was taken from a man in his sixties with colorectal cancer. V gene TRBV27 combines with J gene TRBJ1-1; maybe TRBD1 (5 bases). Input material: PBMCs. The CDR3 loop is CASSLNQGAWTEAFF. As DNA, the CDR3 is TGTGCCAGCAGTTTAAATCAGGGAGCTTGGACTGAAGCCTTCTTT.